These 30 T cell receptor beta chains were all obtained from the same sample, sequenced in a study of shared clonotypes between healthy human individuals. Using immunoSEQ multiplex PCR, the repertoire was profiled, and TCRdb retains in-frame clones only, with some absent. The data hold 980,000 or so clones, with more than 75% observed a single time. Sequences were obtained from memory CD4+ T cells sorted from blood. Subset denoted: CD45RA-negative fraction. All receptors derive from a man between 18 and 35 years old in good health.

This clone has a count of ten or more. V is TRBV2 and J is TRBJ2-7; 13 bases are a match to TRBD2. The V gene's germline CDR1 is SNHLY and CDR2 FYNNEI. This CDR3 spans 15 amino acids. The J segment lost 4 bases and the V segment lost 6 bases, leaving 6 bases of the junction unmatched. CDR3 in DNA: TGTGCCAGCAGCGTTGGGACTAGCGGGGCGTACGAGCAGTACTTC. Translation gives CASSVGTSGAYEQYF.

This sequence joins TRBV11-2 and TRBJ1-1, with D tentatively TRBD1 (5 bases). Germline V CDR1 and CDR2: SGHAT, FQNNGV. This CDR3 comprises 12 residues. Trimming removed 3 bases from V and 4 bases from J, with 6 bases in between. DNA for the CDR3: TGTGCCAGCAGCTTTGGGGGCACTGAAGCTTTCTTT. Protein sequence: CASSFGGTEAFF.

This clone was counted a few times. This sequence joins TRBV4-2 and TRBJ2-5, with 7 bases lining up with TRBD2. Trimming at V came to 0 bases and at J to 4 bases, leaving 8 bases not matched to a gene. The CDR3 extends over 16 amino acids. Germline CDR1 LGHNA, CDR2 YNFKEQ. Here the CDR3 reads CASSQDPLTSTETQYF. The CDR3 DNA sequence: TGTGCCAGCAGCCAAGACCCCCTGACTAGCACAGAGACCCAGTACTTC.

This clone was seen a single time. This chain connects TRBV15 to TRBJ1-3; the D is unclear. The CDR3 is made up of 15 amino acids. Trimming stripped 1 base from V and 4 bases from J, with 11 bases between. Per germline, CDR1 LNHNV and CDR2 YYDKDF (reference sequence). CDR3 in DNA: TGTGCCACCAGCAGAGGGGGATATGGAGGAAACACCATATATTTT. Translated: CATSRGGYGGNTIYF. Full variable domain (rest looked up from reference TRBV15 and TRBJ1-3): DAMVIQNPRYQVTQFGKPVTLSCSQTLNHNVMYWYQQKSSQAPKLLFHYYDKDFNNEADTPDNFQSRRPNTSFCFLDIRSPGLGDTAMYLCATSRGGYGGNTIYFGEGSWLTVV.

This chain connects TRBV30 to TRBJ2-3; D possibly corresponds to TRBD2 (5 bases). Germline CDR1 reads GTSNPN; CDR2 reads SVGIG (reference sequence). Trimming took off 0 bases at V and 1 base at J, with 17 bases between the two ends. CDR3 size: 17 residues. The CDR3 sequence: CAWSVLVLRAGTDTQYF. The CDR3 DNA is TGTGCCTGGAGTGTACTAGTTTTAAGGGCTGGCACAGATACGCAGTATTTT.

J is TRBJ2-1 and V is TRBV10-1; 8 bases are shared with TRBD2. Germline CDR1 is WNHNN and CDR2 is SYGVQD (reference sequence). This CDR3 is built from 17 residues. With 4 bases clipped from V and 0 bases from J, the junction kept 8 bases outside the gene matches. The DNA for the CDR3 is TGCGCCAGCAGTGGTGGCGGGGGGCCGAGCTCCTACAATGAGCAGTTCTTC. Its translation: CASSGGGGPSSYNEQFF.

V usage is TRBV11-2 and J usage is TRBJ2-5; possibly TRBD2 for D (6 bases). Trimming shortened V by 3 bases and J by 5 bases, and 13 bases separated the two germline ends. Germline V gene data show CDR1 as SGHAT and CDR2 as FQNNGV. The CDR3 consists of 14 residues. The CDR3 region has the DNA TGTGCCAGCAGCTTCGCACTAGGAGGGGAGACCCAGTACTTC. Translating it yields CASSFALGGETQYF.

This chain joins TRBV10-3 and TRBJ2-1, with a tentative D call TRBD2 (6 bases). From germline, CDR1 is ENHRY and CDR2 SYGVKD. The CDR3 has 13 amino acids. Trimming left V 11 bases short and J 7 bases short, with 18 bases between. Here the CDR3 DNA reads TGTGCCTCCGGGACTTTTGGAGGAAATGAGCAGTTCTTC. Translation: CASGTFGGNEQFF.

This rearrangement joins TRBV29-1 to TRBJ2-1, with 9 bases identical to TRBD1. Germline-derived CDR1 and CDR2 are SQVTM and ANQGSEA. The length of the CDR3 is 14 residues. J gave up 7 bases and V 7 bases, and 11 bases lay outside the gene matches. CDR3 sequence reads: CSASRDRVGNEQFF. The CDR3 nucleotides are TGCAGCGCGTCCCGGGACAGGGTGGGAAATGAGCAGTTCTTC.

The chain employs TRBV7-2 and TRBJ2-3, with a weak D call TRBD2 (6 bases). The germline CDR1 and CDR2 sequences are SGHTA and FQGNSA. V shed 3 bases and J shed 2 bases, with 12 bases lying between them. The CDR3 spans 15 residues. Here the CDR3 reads CASSLASANTDTQYF. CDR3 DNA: TGTGCCAGCAGCTTGGCTAGCGCTAACACAGATACGCAGTATTTT.

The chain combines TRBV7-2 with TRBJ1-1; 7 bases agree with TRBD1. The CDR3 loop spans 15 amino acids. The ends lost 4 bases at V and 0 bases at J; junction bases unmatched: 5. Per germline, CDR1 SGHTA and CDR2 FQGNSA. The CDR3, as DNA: TGTGCCAGCAGCTCCTCCAGGGGGATGAACACTGAAGCTTTCTTT. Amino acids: CASSSSRGMNTEAFF.

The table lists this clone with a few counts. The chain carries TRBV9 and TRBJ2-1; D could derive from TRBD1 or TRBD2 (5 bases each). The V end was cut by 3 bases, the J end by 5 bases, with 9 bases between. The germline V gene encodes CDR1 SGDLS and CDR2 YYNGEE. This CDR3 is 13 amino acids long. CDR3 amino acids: CASSAGAHNEQFF. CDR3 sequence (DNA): TGTGCCAGCAGCGCCGGGGCACACAATGAGCAGTTCTTC.

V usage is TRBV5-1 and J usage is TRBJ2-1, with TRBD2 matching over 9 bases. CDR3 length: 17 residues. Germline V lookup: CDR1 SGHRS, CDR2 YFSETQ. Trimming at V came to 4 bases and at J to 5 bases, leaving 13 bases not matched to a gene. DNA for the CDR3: TGCGCCAGCAGCCTCCATGTACCGGGACTAGCTAACAATGAGCAGTTCTTC. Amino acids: CASSLHVPGLANNEQFF.

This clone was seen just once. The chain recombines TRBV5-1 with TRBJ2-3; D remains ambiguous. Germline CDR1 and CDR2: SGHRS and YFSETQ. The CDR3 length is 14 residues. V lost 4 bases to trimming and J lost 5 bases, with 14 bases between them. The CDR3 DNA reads TGCGCCAGCAGCCCTCTCCGCCCGGGAGATACGCAGTATTTT. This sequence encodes CASSPLRPGDTQYF.

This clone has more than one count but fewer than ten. The CDR3 coding sequence is TGTGCCACCAGCAGAGATCCCTTGAACGAGCAGTACTTC. It encodes CATSRDPLNEQYF. This rearrangement joins TRBV15 to TRBJ2-7; D is unresolved. V was cut by 0 bases and J by 5 bases, with 8 bases left in between. The CDR3 runs 13 residues. Germline values: CDR1 LNHNV, CDR2 YYDKDF (reference sequence).

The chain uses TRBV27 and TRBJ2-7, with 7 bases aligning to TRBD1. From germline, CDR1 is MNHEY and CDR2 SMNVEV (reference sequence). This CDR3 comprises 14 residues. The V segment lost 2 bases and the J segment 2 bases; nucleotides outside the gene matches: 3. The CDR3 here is CASSLRTGTYEQYF. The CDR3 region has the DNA TGTGCCAGCAGTTTAAGGACAGGCACCTACGAGCAGTACTTC.

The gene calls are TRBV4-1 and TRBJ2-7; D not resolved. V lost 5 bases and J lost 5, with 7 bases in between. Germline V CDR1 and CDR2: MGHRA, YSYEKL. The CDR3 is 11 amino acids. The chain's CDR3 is CASSDHNEQYF. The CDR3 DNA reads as TGCGCCAGCAGCGATCATAACGAGCAGTACTTC.

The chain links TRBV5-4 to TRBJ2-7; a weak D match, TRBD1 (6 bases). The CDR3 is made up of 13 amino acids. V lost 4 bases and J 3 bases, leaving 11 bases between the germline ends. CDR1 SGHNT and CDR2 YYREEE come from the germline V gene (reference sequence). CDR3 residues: CASSRDTYYEQYF. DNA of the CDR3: TGTGCCAGCAGCCGGGACACCTACTACGAGCAGTACTTC.

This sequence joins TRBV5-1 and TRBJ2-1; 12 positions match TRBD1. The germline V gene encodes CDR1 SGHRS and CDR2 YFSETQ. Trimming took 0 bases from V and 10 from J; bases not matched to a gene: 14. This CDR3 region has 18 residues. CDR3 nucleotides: TGCGCCAGCAGCTTGGCCGGGACAGGGGGCTCGCGGACGGAAGAGCAGTTCTTC. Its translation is CASSLAGTGGSRTEEQFF. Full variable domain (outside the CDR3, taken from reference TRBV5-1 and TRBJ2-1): KAGVTQTPRYLIKTRGQQVTLSCSPISGHRSVSWYQQTPGQGLQFLFEYFSETQRNKGNFPGRFSGRQFSNSRSEMNVSTLELGDSALYLCASSLAGTGGSRTEEQFFGPGTRLTVL.

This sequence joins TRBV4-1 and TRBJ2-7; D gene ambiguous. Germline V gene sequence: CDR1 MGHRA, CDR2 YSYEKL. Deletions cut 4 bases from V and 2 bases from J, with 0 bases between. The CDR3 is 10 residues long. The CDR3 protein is CASSPYEQYF. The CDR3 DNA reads TGCGCCAGCAGCCCCTACGAGCAGTACTTC.

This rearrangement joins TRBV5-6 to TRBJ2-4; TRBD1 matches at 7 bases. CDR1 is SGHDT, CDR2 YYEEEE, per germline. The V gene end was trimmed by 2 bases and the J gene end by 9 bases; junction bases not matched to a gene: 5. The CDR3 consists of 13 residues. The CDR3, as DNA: TGTGCCAGCAGCTTACAGGGGACCGGCATTCAGTACTTC. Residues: CASSLQGTGIQYF.

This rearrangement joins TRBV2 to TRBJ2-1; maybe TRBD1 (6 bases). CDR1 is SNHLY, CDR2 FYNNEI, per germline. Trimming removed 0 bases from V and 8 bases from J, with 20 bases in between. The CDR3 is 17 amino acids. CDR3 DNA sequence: TGTGCCAGCAGTGAAGCGCTTGGTGGATCAGGGGTAGATGAGCAGTTCTTC. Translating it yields CASSEALGGSGVDEQFF.

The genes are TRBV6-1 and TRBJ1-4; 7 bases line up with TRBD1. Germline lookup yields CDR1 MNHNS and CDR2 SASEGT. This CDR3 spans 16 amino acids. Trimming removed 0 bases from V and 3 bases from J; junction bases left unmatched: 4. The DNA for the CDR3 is TGTGCCAGCAGTGAAGCTAAGGGGGCTTCTAATGAAAAACTGTTTTTT. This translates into CASSEAKGASNEKLFF.

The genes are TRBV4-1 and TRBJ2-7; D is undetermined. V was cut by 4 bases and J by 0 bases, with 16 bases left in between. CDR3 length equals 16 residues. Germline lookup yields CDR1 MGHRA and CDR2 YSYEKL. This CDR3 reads CASSPPERQSSYEQYF. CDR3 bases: TGCGCCAGCAGCCCTCCTGAGCGCCAGAGCTCCTACGAGCAGTACTTC.

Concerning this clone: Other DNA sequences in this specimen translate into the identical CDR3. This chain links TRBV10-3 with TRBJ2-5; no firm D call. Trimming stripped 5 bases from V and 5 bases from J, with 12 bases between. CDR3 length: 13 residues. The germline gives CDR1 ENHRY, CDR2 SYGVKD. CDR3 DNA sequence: TGTGCCATCAGTCCCGGGTTGCGGGAGACCCAGTACTTC. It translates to CAISPGLRETQYF.

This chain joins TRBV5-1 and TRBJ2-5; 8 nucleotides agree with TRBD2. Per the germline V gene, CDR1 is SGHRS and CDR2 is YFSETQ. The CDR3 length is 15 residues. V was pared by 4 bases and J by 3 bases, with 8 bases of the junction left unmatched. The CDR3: CASSQAGTRKETQYF. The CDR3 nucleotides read TGCGCCAGCAGCCAAGCCGGGACTAGGAAAGAGACCCAGTACTTC.

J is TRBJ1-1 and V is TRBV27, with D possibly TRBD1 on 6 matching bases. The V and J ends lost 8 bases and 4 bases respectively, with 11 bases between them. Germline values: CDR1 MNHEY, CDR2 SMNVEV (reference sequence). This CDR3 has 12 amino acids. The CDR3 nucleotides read TGTGCCAGCGGCAGGGGAAGCACTGAAGCTTTCTTT. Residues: CASGRGSTEAFF.

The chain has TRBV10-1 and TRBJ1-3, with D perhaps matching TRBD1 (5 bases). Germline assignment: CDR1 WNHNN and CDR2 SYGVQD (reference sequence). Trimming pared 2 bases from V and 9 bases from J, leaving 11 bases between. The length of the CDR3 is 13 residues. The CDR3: CASSEAGTSTIYF. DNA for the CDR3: TGCGCCAGCAGTGAGGCCGGGACTTCCACCATATATTTT.

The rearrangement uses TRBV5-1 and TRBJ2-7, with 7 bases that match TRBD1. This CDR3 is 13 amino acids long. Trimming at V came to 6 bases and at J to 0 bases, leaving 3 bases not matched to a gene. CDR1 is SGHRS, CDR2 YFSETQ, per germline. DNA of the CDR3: TGCGCCAGCAACCGGGACAGCTCCTACGAGCAGTACTTC. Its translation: CASNRDSSYEQYF.

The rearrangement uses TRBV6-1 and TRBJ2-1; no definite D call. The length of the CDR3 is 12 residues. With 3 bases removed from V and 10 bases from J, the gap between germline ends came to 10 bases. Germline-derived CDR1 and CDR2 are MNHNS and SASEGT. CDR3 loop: CASSDGPWEQFF. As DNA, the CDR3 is TGTGCCAGCAGTGATGGGCCTTGGGAGCAGTTCTTC.